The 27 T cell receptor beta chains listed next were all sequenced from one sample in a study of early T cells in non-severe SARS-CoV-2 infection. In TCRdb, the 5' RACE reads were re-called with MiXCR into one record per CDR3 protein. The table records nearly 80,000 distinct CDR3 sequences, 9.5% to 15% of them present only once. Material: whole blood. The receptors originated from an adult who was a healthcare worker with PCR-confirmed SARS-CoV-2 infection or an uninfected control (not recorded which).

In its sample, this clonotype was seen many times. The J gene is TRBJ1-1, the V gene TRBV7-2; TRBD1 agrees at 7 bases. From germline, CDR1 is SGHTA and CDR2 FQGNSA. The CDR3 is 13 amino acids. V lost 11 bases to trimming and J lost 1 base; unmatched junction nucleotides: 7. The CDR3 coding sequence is TGTGCCTGGAAGGGACAGCCGAACACTGAAGCTTTCTTT. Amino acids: CAWKGQPNTEAFF.

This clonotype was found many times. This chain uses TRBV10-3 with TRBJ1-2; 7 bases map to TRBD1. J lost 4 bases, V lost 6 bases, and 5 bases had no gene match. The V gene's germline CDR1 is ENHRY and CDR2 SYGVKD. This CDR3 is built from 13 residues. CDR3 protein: CAIRTGITYGYTF. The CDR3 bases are TGTGCCATCAGGACAGGGATAACCTATGGCTACACCTTC.

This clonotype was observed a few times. As DNA, the CDR3 is TGTGCCTGGAGATCAGGGGGCGCGTTCGGAAACACCATATATTTT. Encoded protein: CAWRSGGAFGNTIYF. The rearrangement links TRBV30 to TRBJ1-3, with TRBD1 identical over 8 bases. There are 15 residues in the CDR3. Germline loops: CDR1 GTSNPN, CDR2 SVGIG (reference sequence). Trimming cost V 3 bases and J 4 bases; bases outside gene matches: 8.

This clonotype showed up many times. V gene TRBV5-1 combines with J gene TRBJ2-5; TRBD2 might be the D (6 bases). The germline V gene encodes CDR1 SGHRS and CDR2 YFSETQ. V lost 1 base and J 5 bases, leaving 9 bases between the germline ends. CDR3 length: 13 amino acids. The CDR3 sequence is CASSLSGSETQYF. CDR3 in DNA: TGCGCCAGCAGCTTGAGCGGGTCCGAGACCCAGTACTTC.

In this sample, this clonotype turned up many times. The CDR3 region is CASSYDRDRGRSPLHF. In nucleotides, the CDR3 is TGTGCCAGCAGCTATGACCGGGACAGGGGGCGATCACCCCTCCACTTT. The rearrangement uses TRBV7-9 and TRBJ1-6, with 12 bases lining up with TRBD1. Losses at the gene ends were 4 bases for V and 10 bases for J; bases not matched to a gene: 8. Germline V CDR1 and CDR2: SEHNR, FQNEAQ (reference sequence). This CDR3 spans 16 amino acids.

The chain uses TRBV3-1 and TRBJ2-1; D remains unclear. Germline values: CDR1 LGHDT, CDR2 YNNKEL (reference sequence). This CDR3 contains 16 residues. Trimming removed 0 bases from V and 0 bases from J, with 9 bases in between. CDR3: CASSQDPASSYNEQFF. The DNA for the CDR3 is TGTGCCAGCAGCCAAGATCCTGCTAGCTCCTACAATGAGCAGTTCTTC.

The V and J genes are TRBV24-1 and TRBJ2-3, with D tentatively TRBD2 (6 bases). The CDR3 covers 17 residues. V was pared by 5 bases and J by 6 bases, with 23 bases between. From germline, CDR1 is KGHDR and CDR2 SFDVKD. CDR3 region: CATSATGRRGVMDTQYF. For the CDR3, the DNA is TGTGCCACCAGTGCAACGGGGCGGAGGGGTGTAATGGATACGCAGTATTTT.

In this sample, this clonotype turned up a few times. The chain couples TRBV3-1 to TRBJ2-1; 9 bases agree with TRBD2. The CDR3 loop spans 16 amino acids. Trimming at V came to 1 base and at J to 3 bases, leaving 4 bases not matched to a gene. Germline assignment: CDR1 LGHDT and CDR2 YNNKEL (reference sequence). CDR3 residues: CASSQGAGGYYNEQFF. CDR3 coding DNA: TGTGCCAGCAGCCAAGGAGCGGGGGGTTACTACAATGAGCAGTTCTTC.

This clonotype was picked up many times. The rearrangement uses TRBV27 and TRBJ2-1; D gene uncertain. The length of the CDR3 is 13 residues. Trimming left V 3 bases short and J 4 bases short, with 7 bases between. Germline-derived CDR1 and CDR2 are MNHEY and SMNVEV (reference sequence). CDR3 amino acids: CASSLSIYNEQFF. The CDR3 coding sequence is TGTGCCAGCAGTTTGTCGATTTACAATGAGCAGTTCTTC.

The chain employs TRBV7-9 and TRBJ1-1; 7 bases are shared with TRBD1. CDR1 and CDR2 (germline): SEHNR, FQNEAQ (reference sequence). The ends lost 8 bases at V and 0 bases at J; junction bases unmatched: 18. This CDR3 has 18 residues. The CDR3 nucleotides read TGTGCCAGCCCCAAAATGGAAAGGACGGACAGGATGAACACTGAAGCTTTCTTT. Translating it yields CASPKMERTDRMNTEAFF.

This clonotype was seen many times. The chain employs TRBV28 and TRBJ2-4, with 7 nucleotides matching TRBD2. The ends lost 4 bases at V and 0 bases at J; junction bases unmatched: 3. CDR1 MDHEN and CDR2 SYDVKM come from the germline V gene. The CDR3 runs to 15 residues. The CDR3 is CASSWGGLAKNIQYF. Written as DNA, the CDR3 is TGTGCCAGCAGTTGGGGGGGACTAGCCAAAAACATTCAGTACTTC.

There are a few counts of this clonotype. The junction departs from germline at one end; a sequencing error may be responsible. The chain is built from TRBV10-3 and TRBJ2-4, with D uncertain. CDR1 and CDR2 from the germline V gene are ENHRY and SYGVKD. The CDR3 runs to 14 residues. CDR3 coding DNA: TGTGCCATCAGTGAGGAAATAGCCGAAAACATTCAGTACTTC. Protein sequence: CAISEEIAENIQYF.

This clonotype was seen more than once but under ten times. The CDR3: CASSNSGTTGEQYF. The CDR3 DNA sequence: TGCGCCAGCAGCAACTCCGGGACTACCGGGGAGCAGTACTTC. This chain uses TRBV5-1 with TRBJ2-7, with 7 bases aligning to TRBD2. CDR3 length: 14 residues. The ends lost 4 bases at V and 7 bases at J; junction bases unmatched: 11. Germline V gene lookup returns CDR1 SGHRS and CDR2 YFSETQ. Supplemented by reference TRBV5-1 and TRBJ2-7, the full variable domain reads KAGVTQTPRYLIKTRGQQVTLSCSPISGHRSVSWYQQTPGQGLQFLFEYFSETQRNKGNFPGRFSGRQFSNSRSEMNVSTLELGDSALYLCASSNSGTTGEQYFGPGTRLTVT.

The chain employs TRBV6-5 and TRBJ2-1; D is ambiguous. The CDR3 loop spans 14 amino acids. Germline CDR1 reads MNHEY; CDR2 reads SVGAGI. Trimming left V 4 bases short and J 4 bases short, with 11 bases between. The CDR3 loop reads CASSSPDGYNEQFF. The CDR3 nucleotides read TGTGCCAGCAGTTCACCGGACGGGTACAATGAGCAGTTCTTC.

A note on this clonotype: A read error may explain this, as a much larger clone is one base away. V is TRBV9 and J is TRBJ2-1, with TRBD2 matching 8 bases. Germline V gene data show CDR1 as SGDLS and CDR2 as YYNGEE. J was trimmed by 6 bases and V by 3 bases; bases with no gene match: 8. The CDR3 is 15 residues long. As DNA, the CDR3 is TGTGCCAGCAGCGCTAAAGCGGGAGCGGTCAATGAGCAGTTCTTC. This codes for CASSAKAGAVNEQFF.

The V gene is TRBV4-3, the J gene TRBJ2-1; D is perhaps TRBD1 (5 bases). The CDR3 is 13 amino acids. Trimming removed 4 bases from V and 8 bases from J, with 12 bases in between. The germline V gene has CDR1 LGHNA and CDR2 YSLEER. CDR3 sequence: CASSPILGDEQFF. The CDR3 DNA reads TGCGCCAGCAGCCCCATTCTAGGGGATGAGCAGTTCTTC.

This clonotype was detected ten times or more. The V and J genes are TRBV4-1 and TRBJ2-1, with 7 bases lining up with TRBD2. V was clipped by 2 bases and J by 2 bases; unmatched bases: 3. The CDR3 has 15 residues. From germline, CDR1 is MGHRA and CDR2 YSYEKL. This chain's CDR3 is CASSQLADPYNEQFF. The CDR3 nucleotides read TGCGCCAGCAGCCAACTAGCGGACCCCTACAATGAGCAGTTCTTC.

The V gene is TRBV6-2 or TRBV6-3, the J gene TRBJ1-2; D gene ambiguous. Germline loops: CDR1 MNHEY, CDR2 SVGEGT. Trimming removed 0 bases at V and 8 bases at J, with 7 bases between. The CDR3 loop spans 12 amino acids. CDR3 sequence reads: CASSYSSRGYTF. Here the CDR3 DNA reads TGTGCCAGCAGTTACTCGTCGCGGGGCTACACCTTC.

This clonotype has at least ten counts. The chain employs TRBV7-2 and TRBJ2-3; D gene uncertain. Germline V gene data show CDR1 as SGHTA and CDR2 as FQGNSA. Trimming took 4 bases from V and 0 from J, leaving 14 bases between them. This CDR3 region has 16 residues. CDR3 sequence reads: CASSSIGAASTDTQYF. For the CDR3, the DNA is TGTGCCAGCAGCTCTATTGGCGCAGCGAGCACAGATACGCAGTATTTT.

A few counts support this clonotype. The CDR3 is CAWVPGLPYNEQFF. In DNA form, the CDR3 reads TGTGCCTGGGTACCGGGACTCCCTTACAATGAGCAGTTCTTC. This chain links TRBV30 with TRBJ2-1, with D perhaps matching TRBD2 (6 bases). V shed 5 bases and J shed 4 bases, with 15 bases lying between them. Germline V CDR1 and CDR2: GTSNPN, SVGIG (reference sequence). This CDR3 has 14 amino acids.

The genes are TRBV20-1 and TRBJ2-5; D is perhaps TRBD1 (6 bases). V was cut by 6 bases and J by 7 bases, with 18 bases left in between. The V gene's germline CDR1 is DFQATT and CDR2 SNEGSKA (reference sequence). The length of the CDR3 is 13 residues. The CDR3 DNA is TGCAGTGCGACGGACAGAGCCGCAACGACCCAGTACTTC. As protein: CSATDRAATTQYF.

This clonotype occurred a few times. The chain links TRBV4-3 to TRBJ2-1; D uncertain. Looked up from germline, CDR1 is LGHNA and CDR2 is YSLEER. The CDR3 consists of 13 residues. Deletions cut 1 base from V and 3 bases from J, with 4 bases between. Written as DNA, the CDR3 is TGCGCCAGCAGCCAAGGGCACTACAATGAGCAGTTCTTC. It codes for CASSQGHYNEQFF.

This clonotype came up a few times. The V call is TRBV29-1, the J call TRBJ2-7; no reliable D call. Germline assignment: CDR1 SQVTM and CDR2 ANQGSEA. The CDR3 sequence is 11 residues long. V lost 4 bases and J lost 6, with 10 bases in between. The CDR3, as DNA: TGCAGCGTTGTCACCCATCTCGAGCAGTACTTC. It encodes CSVVTHLEQYF.

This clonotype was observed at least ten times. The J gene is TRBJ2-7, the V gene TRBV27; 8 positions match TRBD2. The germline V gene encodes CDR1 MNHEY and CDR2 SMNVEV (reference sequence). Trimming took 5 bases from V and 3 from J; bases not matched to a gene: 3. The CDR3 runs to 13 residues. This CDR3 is CASSPRGGYEQYF. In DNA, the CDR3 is TGTGCCAGCAGTCCCCGGGGGGGCTACGAGCAGTACTTC.

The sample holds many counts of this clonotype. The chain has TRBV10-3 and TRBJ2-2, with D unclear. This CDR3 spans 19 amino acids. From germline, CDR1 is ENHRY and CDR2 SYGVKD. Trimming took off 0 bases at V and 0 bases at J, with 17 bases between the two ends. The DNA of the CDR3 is TGTGCCATCAGTGAGTCGATGGCAGCAGCTTTGACGAACACCGGGGAGCTGTTTTTT. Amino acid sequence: CAISESMAAALTNTGELFF.

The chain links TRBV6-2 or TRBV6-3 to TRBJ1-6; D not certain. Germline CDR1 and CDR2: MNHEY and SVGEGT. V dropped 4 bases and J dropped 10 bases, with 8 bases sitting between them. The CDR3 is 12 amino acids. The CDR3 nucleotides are TGTGCCAGCAGTTCGCGGGCGTCACCCCTCCACTTT. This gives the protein CASSSRASPLHF.

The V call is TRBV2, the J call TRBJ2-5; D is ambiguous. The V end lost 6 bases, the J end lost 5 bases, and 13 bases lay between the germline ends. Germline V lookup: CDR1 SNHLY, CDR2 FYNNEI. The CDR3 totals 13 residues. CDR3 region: CASRQTVLETQYF. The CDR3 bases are TGTGCCAGCAGACAGACCGTTTTGGAGACCCAGTACTTC.